This TCR beta chain emerged from a study of OX40 agonist ivuxolimab in advanced cancers. Study summary: Checkpoint inhibitors had been given previously to about 38% of patients. General study points: The study observed clonal expansion of CD4+ and CD8+ blood T cells by week 6 at 0.1 to 3.0 mg/kg.

The V segment lost 5 bases and the J segment 6 bases; nucleotides outside the gene matches: 7. Per the germline V gene, CDR1 is SGHVS and CDR2 is FNYEAQ. The CDR3 consists of 14 residues. Blood sampling took place at baseline, cycle 4 day 1, and cycle 7 day 1. Here immunoSEQ multiplex PCR was the method, and the copy in TCRdb shows in-frame clones only, minus some. This sample yields about 28,000 clones, of which roughly 85% are seen a single time; more than 9.5% belongs to the top ten. A note on this clone: Its target is not known.

This specimen was CD4+ or CD8+ T cells sorted from blood, taken in a trial of the OX40 agonist ivuxolimab. This sequence joins TRBV7-6 and TRBJ1-5; 7 nucleotides line up with TRBD1. This clonotype was sampled from an adult with an advanced solid tumor such as melanoma, head and neck, liver or kidney cancer. CDR3: CASSPKQGGQPQHF. CDR3 coding DNA: TGTGCCAGCAGCCCAAAGCAGGGGGGTCAGCCCCAGCATTTT.